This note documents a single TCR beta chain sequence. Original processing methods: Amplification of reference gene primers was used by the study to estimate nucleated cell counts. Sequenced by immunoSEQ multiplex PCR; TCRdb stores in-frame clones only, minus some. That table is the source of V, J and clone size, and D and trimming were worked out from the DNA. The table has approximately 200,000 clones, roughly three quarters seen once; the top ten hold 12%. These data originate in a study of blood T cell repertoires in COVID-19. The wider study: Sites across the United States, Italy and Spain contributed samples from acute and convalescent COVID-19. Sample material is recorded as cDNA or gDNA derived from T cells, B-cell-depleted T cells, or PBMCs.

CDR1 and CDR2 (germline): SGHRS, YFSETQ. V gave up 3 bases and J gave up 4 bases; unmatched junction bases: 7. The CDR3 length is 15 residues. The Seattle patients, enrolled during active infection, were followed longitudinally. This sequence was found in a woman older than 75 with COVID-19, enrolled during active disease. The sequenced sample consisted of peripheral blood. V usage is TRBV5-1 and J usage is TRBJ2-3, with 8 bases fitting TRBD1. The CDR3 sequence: CASSSTGVFADTQYF. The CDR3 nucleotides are TGCGCCAGCAGCTCGACAGGGGTGTTCGCAGATACGCAGTATTTT.